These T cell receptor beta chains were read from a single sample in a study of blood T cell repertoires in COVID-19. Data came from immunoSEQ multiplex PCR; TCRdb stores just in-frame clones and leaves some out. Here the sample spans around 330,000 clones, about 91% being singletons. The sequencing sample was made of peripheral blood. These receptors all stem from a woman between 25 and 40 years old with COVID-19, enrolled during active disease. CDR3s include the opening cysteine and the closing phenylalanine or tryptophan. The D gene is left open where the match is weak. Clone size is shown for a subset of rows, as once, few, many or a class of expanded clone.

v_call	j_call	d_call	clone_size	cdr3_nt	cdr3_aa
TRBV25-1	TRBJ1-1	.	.	TGTGCCAGCAGTGAATCCGGGGCAACCAGGGGTGAAGCTTTCTTT	CASSESGATRGEAFF
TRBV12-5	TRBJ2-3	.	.	TGTGCTAGTGGTTTGCCGAAGGGGCAGATCACAGATACGCAGTATTTT	CASGLPKGQITDTQYF
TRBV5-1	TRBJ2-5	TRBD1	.	TGCGCCAGCAGCGGACAGGGCGGAGAGACCCAGTACTTC	CASSGQGGETQYF
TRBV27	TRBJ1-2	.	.	TGTGCCAGCTCCCTTGGGCGGGGGCACTATGGCTACACCTTC	CASSLGRGHYGYTF
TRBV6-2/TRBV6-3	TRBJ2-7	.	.	TGTGCCAGCAGTTACTCGAGGATTGGAGGTCGGTCCTACGAGCAGTACTTC	CASSYSRIGGRSYEQYF
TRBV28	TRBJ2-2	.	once	TGTGCCAGCAGTCCATACACCGGGGAGCTGTTTTTT	CASSPYTGELFF
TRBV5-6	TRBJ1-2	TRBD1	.	TGTGCCAGCAGCAAGGGACAGCTTCGGGATGGCTACACCTTC	CASSKGQLRDGYTF
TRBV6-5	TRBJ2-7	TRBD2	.	TGTGCCAGCAGTTCTTCTTCTGCGGGGGGCCGCTACGAGCAGTACTTC	CASSSSSAGGRYEQYF
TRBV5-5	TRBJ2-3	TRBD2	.	TGTGCCAGCAGCCAAACCCAAATAAGCGGGAGGAGCACAGATACGCAGTATTTT	CASSQTQISGRSTDTQYF
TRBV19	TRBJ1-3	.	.	TGTGCCAGTAGTATAAGGGGCGACACCATATATTTT	CASSIRGDTIYF
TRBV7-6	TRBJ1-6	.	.	TGTGCCAGCAGCTTAGGCATGAATCCGGACAGACGGGGAAATTCACCCCTCCACTTT	CASSLGMNPDRRGNSPLHF
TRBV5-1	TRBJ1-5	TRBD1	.	TGCGCCAGCAGCCCGGGACAGGGGAATCAGCCCCAGCATTTT	CASSPGQGNQPQHF
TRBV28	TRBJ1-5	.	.	TGTGCCAGCAGTTCCGGGTTTTATAGCAATCAGCCCCAGCATTTT	CASSSGFYSNQPQHF
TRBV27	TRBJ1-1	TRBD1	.	TGTGCCAGCAGTTTTCGGGACAGGGTGAACACTGAAGCTTTCTTT	CASSFRDRVNTEAFF
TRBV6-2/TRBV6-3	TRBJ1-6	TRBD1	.	TGTGCCAGCAGTTTCAAAGGACAGGCGCGAAATTCACCCCTCCACTTT	CASSFKGQARNSPLHF
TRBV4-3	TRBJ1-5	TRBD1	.	TGCGCCAGCAGCCAAGATAGAGGAGGACAGGGGGGCAATCAGCCCCAGCATTTT	CASSQDRGGQGGNQPQHF
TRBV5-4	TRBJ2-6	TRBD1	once	TGTGCCAGCAGCTTGGTGACAGGGGGCGCTGGGGCCAACGTCCTGACTTTC	CASSLVTGGAGANVLTF
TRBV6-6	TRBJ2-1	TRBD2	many	TGTGCCAGCAGATTAGCGGGGGGCCTCAATGAGCAGTTCTTC	CASRLAGGLNEQFF
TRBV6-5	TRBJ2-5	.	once	TGTGCCAGCAATTCAGGACGGGGGGAGACCCAGTACTTC	CASNSGRGETQYF
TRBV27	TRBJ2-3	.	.	TGTGCCAGCAGTTTATCGACGGGTTGGAGTGGCACAGATACGCAGTATTTT	CASSLSTGWSGTDTQYF
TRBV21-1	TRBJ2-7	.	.	TGTGCCAGCAGCAAAGGAGAGGACGAGCAGTACTTC	CASSKGEDEQYF
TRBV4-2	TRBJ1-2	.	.	TGTGCCAGCAGCCTCCTGGACAGTAACTATGGCTACACCTTC	CASSLLDSNYGYTF